This T cell receptor beta chain was sequenced for a study of blood T cell repertoires in COVID-19 (dated by TCRdb to about 2020). About the full investigation: The collaborator samples originated in the United States, Italy and Spain and spanned the acute and convalescent phases of COVID-19. The prospective study material was composed of cDNA or gDNA derived from T cells, B-cell-depleted T cells, or PBMCs. The dataset comprised deeply sampled blood TCRbeta repertoires from subjects exposed to, actively infected with, or recovered from COVID-19. HLA class I and class II types, where available, came from metadata supplied by the sample provider rather than from assay-based typing. The sample metadata nearly always contained a de-identified subject ID, COVID-19 status, age in years and sex. The samples were drawn from the first 160 participants of the ongoing ImmuneRACE study and from more than 1,000 subjects provided by 6 global collaborators. The repertoires were made available in a free public database intended to serve as a resource for research on the immune response to SARS-CoV-2.

TCRbeta CDR3 regions were amplified from genomic DNA by means of the immunoSEQ Assay, a bias-controlled multiplex PCR. In the original analysis: Within the assay, amplification of reference gene primers was used to estimate how many nucleated cells each sample contained. Sequence reads were collapsed and filtered to measure the absolute abundance of every unique TCRbeta CDR3 rearrangement. For each sample, productive Simpson clonality was calculated as the square root of Simpson's diversity index across productive rearrangements. TCRdb took this table from immuneACCESS and kept in-frame rearrangements with V and J called. Such tables lack part of the clones; where checked against another copy, unresolved V genes explain under half of the gap, and the rest is unexplained. D and trimming come from the DNA, and the V and J calls and clone size come from that table. Counted in this sample were a few hundred thousand clones; 83% of them appeared once. The ten largest account for approximately 5.4% of the sample.

Beyond this particular receptor, the publication reports: Clinical and demographic metadata were provided uncurated, with the amount varying by source and participant.

In the prospective study, participants were roughly 18 to 100 years old, resided in 24 geographic areas of the United States, and were enrolled through a virtual design. Cohort assignment in the prospective study relied on participant-reported clinical history from a screening survey and a study questionnaire. ImmuneRACE Cohort 3 recovered participants were defined by two consecutive negative NP/OP PCR tests, healthcare professional clearance, or symptom resolution. Mobile phlebotomists in the prospective study collected whole blood, serum and a nasopharyngeal or oropharyngeal swab from every participant. Over a roughly 2-month period, participants in the prospective study had the option of providing additional blood draws and questionnaires. Before DNA extraction, prospective study blood samples were shipped either frozen or at room temperature. In its sample, this clone was seen a few times. Its antigen is not yet known. Base-call qualities are not available, and no considerably larger clone is one nucleotide away.

For this chain, trimming is 1 base at the V end and 8 bases at the J end, and the number of junction bases without a gene match is 4. Sequences SGHTA (CDR1) and FQGTGA (CDR2) are obtained from the germline V gene. From cysteine to phenylalanine, the CDR3 is 15 amino acids long. This entry keeps only the CDR3 DNA: 45 bases, framed from base 1. The chain joins TRBV7-3 to TRBJ2-1; 11 of the junction bases match TRBD2. Sequences were obtained from PBMCs or T cells enriched from blood (not recorded which). The clonotype was recovered from a woman aged 45-59 years who had recovered from COVID-19. The CDR3 here reads CASSLISGRAHEQFF. In nucleotide form, the sequence is TGTGCCAGCAGCTTAATTAGCGGGAGGGCCCATGAGCAGTTCTTC.